A selection of T cell receptor beta chains follows, all from one sample in a study of T cells in Graves' hyperthyroidism and ophthalmopathy. TCRdb itself ran the multiplex PCR reads through MiXCR, one entry per CDR3 protein. The data show some 360,000 distinct CDR3 sequences, roughly 18% seen once. The material sequenced was blood. The source of these receptors is a woman aged 40 to 50 with Graves' ophthalmopathy. Both conserved end residues are part of each CDR3. The D gene is left open where the match is weak. Part of the rows lack a size; the others show once, few, many or a class for expanded clones.

.	.	TRBV15	TRBJ2-5	TGTGCCACCAGGGGGTTCGGGCAGGGACAAGAGACCCAGTACTTC	CATRGFGQGQETQYF
.	many	TRBV11-3	TRBJ2-2	TGTGCCAGCGACCCAGGGAATACCGGGGAGCTGTTTTTT	CASDPGNTGELFF
TRBD1	many	TRBV19	TRBJ2-2	TGTGCCAGTTCAGTGACAGGGTACACCGGGGAGCTGTTTTTT	CASSVTGYTGELFF
TRBD1	many	TRBV28	TRBJ2-5	TGTGCCAGCAGTTTCCCTACAGGGGACCAAGAGACCCAGTACTTC	CASSFPTGDQETQYF
TRBD2	many	TRBV7-8	TRBJ2-5	TGTGCCAGCAGCCAAAATAGCGGGAGCGGAGAGACCCAGTACTTC	CASSQNSGSGETQYF
TRBD1	.	TRBV6-2/TRBV6-3	TRBJ1-2	TGTGCCAGCAGTAACACCGGGACAGGTTATGGCTACACCTTC	CASSNTGTGYGYTF
.	many	TRBV12-3/TRBV12-4	TRBJ2-2	TGTGCCAGCAGTGGAGGTCGGCGGCTGTTTTTT	CASSGGRRLFF
.	.	TRBV20-1	TRBJ1-5	TGCAGTGCTAGAGGGGTCAGGGATAATCAGCCCCAGCTTTTT	CSARGVRDNQPQLF
TRBD1	many	TRBV28	TRBJ1-5	TGTGCCAGCAGTTTGTTCTCCGGGACAGGGGATCATCAGCCCCAGCATTTT	CASSLFSGTGDHQPQHF
TRBD1	many	TRBV28	TRBJ2-2	TGTGCCAGCAGGCCCGGGACAGGGATCGCGAACACCGGGGAGCTGTTTTTT	CASRPGTGIANTGELFF
.	few	TRBV15	TRBJ2-2	TGTGCCACCAGCAGAGGCGGGGGCTCGGACACCGGGGAGCTGTTTTTT	CATSRGGGSDTGELFF
TRBD1	many	TRBV20-1	TRBJ2-7	TGCAGTGCTAGAGAGGTCAACAGGGGATCCTACGAGCAGTACTTC	CSAREVNRGSYEQYF
TRBD1	many	TRBV20-1	TRBJ1-6	TGCAGTGCTAGAACCGGGACAGACTATAATTCACCCCTCCACTTT	CSARTGTDYNSPLHF
.	many	TRBV20-1	TRBJ1-2	TGCAGTGCATCGGACGGACCGGCTTATGGCTACACCTTC	CSASDGPAYGYTF
.	.	TRBV12-3/TRBV12-4	TRBJ1-3	TGTGCCAGCAGTTCGGACCCCCGGGGAAACACCATATATTTT	CASSSDPRGNTIYF
TRBD2	many	TRBV12-3/TRBV12-4	TRBJ2-2	TGTGCCAGCAGTTTAGTCCGGACTAGCGTGAACACCGGGGAGCTGTTTTTT	CASSLVRTSVNTGELFF
TRBD1	many	TRBV7-2	TRBJ2-7	TGTGCCAGCAGCTTAGCCTTCAGGGGGCGGTACGAGCAGTACTTC	CASSLAFRGRYEQYF
TRBD1	many	TRBV12-5	TRBJ1-1	TGTGCTAGTGGTTTGGGGGACAGGTATGACACTGAAGCTTTCTTT	CASGLGDRYDTEAFF
.	few	TRBV6-5	TRBJ1-3	TGTGCCAGCAGTTACCAGGGGAATACTGGAAACACCATATATTTT	CASSYQGNTGNTIYF
.	many	TRBV5-1	TRBJ2-5	TGCGCCAGCAGCTTTGCAGGACCGAAGCAAGAGACCCAGTACTTC	CASSFAGPKQETQYF
TRBD1	many	TRBV5-6	TRBJ2-3	TGTGCCAGCTTCGACAGGGGGGGCACAGATACGCAGTATTTT	CASFDRGGTDTQYF
.	many	TRBV14	TRBJ2-7	TGTGCCATCTCAACACCGGGATATTACGAGCAGTACTTC	CAISTPGYYEQYF
TRBD1	.	TRBV6-1	TRBJ1-5	TGTGCCAGCAGGAACCACCCCGGACAGGGTCGCAATCAGCCCCAGCATTTT	CASRNHPGQGRNQPQHF
.	many	TRBV6-5	TRBJ1-5	TGTGCCAGCAGTTACTCTAGCCTCTTCAATCAGCCCCAGCATTTT	CASSYSSLFNQPQHF
.	.	TRBV28	TRBJ2-7	TGTGCCAGCAGTCTTCCCATGGACGGGTACGAGCAGTACTTC	CASSLPMDGYEQYF
TRBD1	many	TRBV6-5	TRBJ1-6	TGTGCCAGCAGTTTGGGACAGTCAAATTCACCCCTCCACTTT	CASSLGQSNSPLHF
.	many	TRBV19	TRBJ2-7	TGTGCCAGTAGTATCGCCCCGGGACACGAGCAGTACTTC	CASSIAPGHEQYF
.	few	TRBV3-1	TRBJ1-2	TGTGCCAGCAGCCAAGTGGACACTGCTAACTATGGCTACACCTTC	CASSQVDTANYGYTF
.	.	TRBV7-9	TRBJ2-7	TGTGCCAGCACCCTTTCGGACAGCTACGAGCAGTACTTC	CASTLSDSYEQYF
TRBD1	many	TRBV20-1	TRBJ1-2	TGCAGTGCTTTATTACCGGGACAGAGTAAAGGATATGGCTACACCTTC	CSALLPGQSKGYGYTF
.	many	TRBV7-2	TRBJ2-7	TGTGCCAGCAGCTCCCCCCTGCGGGGCCGTTACGAGCAGTACTTC	CASSSPLRGRYEQYF
.	.	TRBV10-3	TRBJ2-7	TGTGCCATCAGTGATACGGTATCCTACGAGCAGTACTTC	CAISDTVSYEQYF
.	many	TRBV27	TRBJ2-7	TGTGCCAGCAGCCCGCTGGCGGGGGCGTCCTACGAGCAGTACTTC	CASSPLAGASYEQYF
.	many	TRBV6-2/TRBV6-3	TRBJ2-7	TGTGCCAGCAGTTACTCACGGCAGTACGAGCAGTACTTC	CASSYSRQYEQYF
.	many	TRBV27	TRBJ2-7	TGTGCCAGCAGTAAACTGCCGGGACAAAAGTACGAGCAGTACTTC	CASSKLPGQKYEQYF
.	many	TRBV28	TRBJ2-7	TGTGCCAGCGCCCCCGTCGACAGTAGCGAGCAGTACTTC	CASAPVDSSEQYF
.	many	TRBV6-5	TRBJ1-5	TGTGCCAGCAGTTACTTGGGGGAAGATCAGCCCCAGCATTTT	CASSYLGEDQPQHF
.	many	TRBV7-2	TRBJ2-5	TGTGCCAGCAGCTTAGATGGGCTAGCGAGCCAAGAGACCCAGTACTTC	CASSLDGLASQETQYF
.	.	TRBV6-5	TRBJ2-5	TGTGCCAGCCAGGCCGGCGGGGAGACCCAGTACTTC	CASQAGGETQYF
TRBD1	many	TRBV7-7	TRBJ1-3	TGTGCTAGCAGCGCCGGACAGGGGTTTGGCGGAAACACCATATATTTT	CASSAGQGFGGNTIYF
TRBD2	many	TRBV7-2	TRBJ2-5	TGTGCCAGCAGTTTAACTAGCGGGAGAAGTCAAGAGACCCAGTACTTC	CASSLTSGRSQETQYF
.	many	TRBV6-2/TRBV6-3	TRBJ2-7	TGTGCCAGCATGTCCCCCGCCTACGAGCAGTACTTC	CASMSPAYEQYF
.	many	TRBV28	TRBJ2-2	TGTGCCAGCAGTTTAAGTGAGGGGTTCGGGGAGCTGTTTTTT	CASSLSEGFGELFF
.	many	TRBV27	TRBJ1-2	TGTGCCAGCAGTCCGTTGAGAGGGGTTGATGGCTACACCTTC	CASSPLRGVDGYTF
.	many	TRBV12-3/TRBV12-4	TRBJ1-1	TGTGCCAGCACTAATGGGAGGACCCGTGAAGCTTTCTTT	CASTNGRTREAFF
.	many	TRBV5-1	TRBJ2-7	TGCGCCAGCAGCTTGGATTGGGGGGTCGGGGAGCAGTACTTC	CASSLDWGVGEQYF
TRBD1	many	TRBV12-3/TRBV12-4	TRBJ1-5	TGTGCCAGCAGTTTCGGGACAGTCAATCAGCCCCAGCATTTT	CASSFGTVNQPQHF
.	.	TRBV20-1	TRBJ2-7	TGCAGTGCTAGAGGCATTGGTGGAATCTACGAGCAGTACTTC	CSARGIGGIYEQYF
TRBD1	many	TRBV6-1	TRBJ1-1	TGTGCCAGCAGTGAAAACAGGGGGCCCGAAGCTTTCTTT	CASSENRGPEAFF
TRBD1	once	TRBV12-3/TRBV12-4	TRBJ1-2	TGTGCCAGCAGTCCGAGACCGGGACAGGGAGGCTACACCTTC	CASSPRPGQGGYTF
.	many	TRBV6-1	TRBJ1-3	TGTGCCAGCAGTCGGAATTCTTGGAACACCATATATTTT	CASSRNSWNTIYF
.	once	TRBV7-2	TRBJ2-7	TGTGCCAGCAGCTTAGCTGCCAGGGTGAACGAGCAGTACTTC	CASSLAARVNEQYF
.	few	TRBV28	TRBJ2-7	TGTGCCAGCAGTTTCGAGACTAGTTCCGAGCAGTACTTC	CASSFETSSEQYF
.	.	TRBV7-8	TRBJ1-5	TGTGCCAGCAGCCCCCAAGGGACGGAAAGGAATCAGCCCCAGCATTTT	CASSPQGTERNQPQHF
.	many	TRBV30	TRBJ2-2	TGTGCCTGGTCAACCTTGGGGGCGCGAACCGGGGAGCTGTTTTTT	CAWSTLGARTGELFF